Each of the 19 T cell receptor beta chains below was sequenced from the same sample in a study of response to subunit inactivated influenza vaccine. TCRdb processed the RT-PCR reads anew with MiXCR; each CDR3 protein has one entry. The sample lists 700,000 to 900,000 distinct CDR3 sequences, around 20% occurring once. The specimen comprised PBMCs from blood, sampled about 5 days after vaccination. The receptors come from a man aged 45 to 65 who received an inactivated influenza vaccine.

The chain links TRBV15 to TRBJ2-7; D is possibly TRBD1 (5 bases). This CDR3 has 11 amino acids. Between the trimmed V and J ends, which lost 8 bases and 6 bases, there was a span of 11 bases. In germline, CDR1 is LNHNV, CDR2 YYDKDF (reference sequence). CDR3 nucleotide sequence: TGTGCCACCGGTATAGGGGTCGAGCAGTACTTC. Protein: CATGIGVEQYF. The variable domain in full, completed from reference TRBV15 and TRBJ2-7, reads DAMVIQNPRYQVTQFGKPVTLSCSQTLNHNVMYWYQQKSSQAPKLLFHYYDKDFNNEADTPDNFQSRRPNTSFCFLDIRSPGLGDTAMYLCATGIGVEQYFGPGTRLTVT.

Only a few counts were recorded for this clonotype. This rearrangement joins TRBV6-5 to TRBJ1-1, with TRBD1 as a possible D gene (6 bases). V was cut by 0 bases and J by 0 bases, with 14 bases left in between. CDR1 and CDR2 (germline): MNHEY, SVGAGI. The CDR3 runs to 17 residues. CDR3 sequence: CASSYSGGQGMNTEAFF. CDR3 bases: TGTGCCAGCAGTTACTCGGGGGGGCAGGGCATGAACACTGAAGCTTTCTTT.

The genes are TRBV29-1 and TRBJ2-3; 10 bases fit TRBD1. Trimming removed 6 bases from V and 4 bases from J; junction bases left unmatched: 7. The CDR3 has 14 amino acids. Per the germline V gene, CDR1 is SQVTM and CDR2 is ANQGSEA. In DNA form, the CDR3 reads TGCAGCGTGGCTGGGACAGGGGTTTCAGATACGCAGTATTTT. This gives the protein CSVAGTGVSDTQYF.

This clonotype showed up many times. The chain links TRBV12-3 or TRBV12-4 to TRBJ1-2; D is uncertain. The V and J ends lost 1 base and 7 bases respectively, with 10 bases between them. This CDR3 is built from 13 residues. The chain's CDR3 is CASSLGLGSGYTF. Written as DNA, the CDR3 is TGTGCCAGCAGTTTAGGATTGGGGTCTGGCTACACCTTC.

V gene TRBV7-9 combines with J gene TRBJ2-1, with D perhaps TRBD2 (5 bases). Germline CDR1 SEHNR, CDR2 FQNEAQ (reference sequence). The germline V and J ends were trimmed by 7 bases and 9 bases, with 16 bases remaining between them. This CDR3 has 13 amino acids. The CDR3 region has the DNA TGTGCCAGCATCCTGGGGATTGGAGGTGAGCAGTTCTTC. It specifies CASILGIGGEQFF.

This chain links TRBV24-1 with TRBJ2-3; the D gene is possibly TRBD2 (6 bases). The ends were cut back, 9 bases at V and 1 base at J, with 10 bases in the middle. The CDR3 runs to 13 residues. Germline loops: CDR1 KGHDR, CDR2 SFDVKD. CDR3 sequence (DNA): TGTGCCACCTCCTCGGGGGGCACAGATACGCAGTATTTT. As protein: CATSSGGTDTQYF.

This clonotype appeared many times. The rearrangement uses TRBV7-2 and TRBJ2-5, with D perhaps TRBD1 (6 bases). Germline lookup yields CDR1 SGHTA and CDR2 FQGNSA. The CDR3 extends over 15 amino acids. Trimming removed 7 bases from V and 1 base from J, with 16 bases in between. Written as DNA, the CDR3 is TGTGCCAGCAAAGCACAGGGAGTCGTCCAAGAGACCCAGTACTTC. Translation gives CASKAQGVVQETQYF.

The J gene is TRBJ1-1, the V gene TRBV20-1; TRBD1 might be the D (6 bases). Trimming pared 5 bases from V and 5 bases from J, leaving 18 bases between. This CDR3 region has 14 residues. Per germline, CDR1 DFQATT and CDR2 SNEGSKA (reference sequence). DNA for the CDR3: TGCAGTGCTCTTGGGGGCGGCCCCACAACTGAAGCTTTCTTT. Encoded protein: CSALGGGPTTEAFF.

This clonotype was observed many times. The J gene is TRBJ2-5, the V gene TRBV20-1, with TRBD2 matching over 8 bases. Germline V gene data show CDR1 as DFQATT and CDR2 as SNEGSKA (reference sequence). The CDR3 length is 13 residues. V lost 4 bases to trimming and J lost 1 base; unmatched junction nucleotides: 2. The CDR3 region has the DNA TGCAGTGCTACCGGGACTAGCCAAGAGACCCAGTACTTC. Protein product: CSATGTSQETQYF.

This clonotype showed up just a few times. V usage is TRBV6-1 and J usage is TRBJ2-7; no reliable D call. Deletions cut 7 bases from V and 5 bases from J, with 15 bases between. The CDR3 runs 13 residues. From germline, CDR1 is MNHNS and CDR2 SASEGT. The DNA for the CDR3 is TGTGCCAGCACTCCAAGGGCGAGGAACGAGCAGTACTTC. It specifies CASTPRARNEQYF.

The chain employs TRBV20-1 and TRBJ2-3, with D maybe TRBD2 (6 bases). CDR1 and CDR2 (germline): DFQATT, SNEGSKA (reference sequence). There are 13 residues in the CDR3. Trimming removed 2 bases at V and 4 bases at J, with 10 bases between. This CDR3 reads CSARIGSPDTQYF. The CDR3 region has the DNA TGCAGTGCTAGAATCGGGAGCCCAGATACGCAGTATTTT.

The gene calls are TRBV20-1 and TRBJ2-3; 9 bases agree with TRBD1. Trimming removed 1 base from V and 6 bases from J; junction bases left unmatched: 11. In germline, CDR1 is DFQATT, CDR2 SNEGSKA (reference sequence). CDR3 size: 16 residues. The CDR3 protein is CSARVTGQGSTDTQYF. CDR3 DNA sequence: TGCAGTGCTAGAGTGACGGGACAGGGTTCCACGGATACGCAGTATTTT.

CDR3 loop: CATSPTSGPSYNEQFF. CDR3 in DNA: TGTGCCACCAGCCCGACTAGCGGGCCGTCCTACAATGAGCAGTTCTTC. The V gene is TRBV24-1, the J gene TRBJ2-1; TRBD2 agrees at 10 bases. The V gene end was trimmed by 7 bases and the J gene end by 1 base; junction bases not matched to a gene: 6. The CDR3 is 16 amino acids. CDR1 and CDR2 from the germline V gene are KGHDR and SFDVKD.

The chain combines TRBV12-3 or TRBV12-4 with TRBJ2-4; D perhaps matches TRBD1 (6 bases). This CDR3 has 14 residues. The germline V and J ends were trimmed by 6 bases and 3 bases, with 12 bases remaining between them. DNA for the CDR3: TGTGCCAGCAGCCCACAGGGTGTCAAAAACATTCAGTACTTC. It is translated as CASSPQGVKNIQYF.

This clonotype was recorded at least ten times. The chain links TRBV7-9 to TRBJ2-1; possibly TRBD2 for D (5 bases). This CDR3 comprises 14 residues. Trimming took 0 bases from V and 4 from J, leaving 7 bases between them. Germline lookup yields CDR1 SEHNR and CDR2 FQNEAQ (reference sequence). CDR3 region: CASSLATSYNEQFF. CDR3 coding DNA: TGTGCCAGCAGCTTAGCTACTAGTTACAATGAGCAGTTCTTC.

The chain is built from TRBV15 and TRBJ2-1; TRBD2 is a possible D gene (6 bases). Germline values: CDR1 LNHNV, CDR2 YYDKDF (reference sequence). Trimming removed 0 bases at V and 7 bases at J, with 13 bases between. The CDR3 has 15 residues. The CDR3, as DNA: TGTGCCACCAGCAGAGATAGCGGAGACCCAAATGAGCAGTTCTTC. Amino acids: CATSRDSGDPNEQFF. Filled out from reference TRBV15 and TRBJ2-1, the complete variable domain reads DAMVIQNPRYQVTQFGKPVTLSCSQTLNHNVMYWYQQKSSQAPKLLFHYYDKDFNNEADTPDNFQSRRPNTSFCFLDIRSPGLGDTAMYLCATSRDSGDPNEQFFGPGTRLTVL.

The rearrangement uses TRBV12-3 or TRBV12-4 and TRBJ1-6; the D gene is possibly TRBD1 (6 bases). This CDR3 contains 13 residues. V lost 4 bases and J 8 bases, leaving 9 bases between the germline ends. The CDR3 region has the DNA TGTGCCAGCAGTTACAGGGACGATTCACCCCTCCACTTT. Translation gives CASSYRDDSPLHF.

The chain employs TRBV4-3 and TRBJ2-2, with D unresolved. Germline V gene sequence: CDR1 LGHNA, CDR2 YSLEER. The V and J ends lost 0 bases and 4 bases respectively, with 9 bases between them. The CDR3 sequence is 15 residues long. CDR3 protein: CASSQEWQTTGELFF. The CDR3 DNA sequence: TGCGCCAGCAGCCAAGAGTGGCAGACCACCGGGGAGCTGTTTTTT.

The V call is TRBV15, the J call TRBJ2-5, with 9 bases fitting TRBD1. CDR3 length: 13 amino acids. From germline, CDR1 is LNHNV and CDR2 YYDKDF (reference sequence). J lost 5 bases, V lost 6 bases, and 4 bases had no gene match. The CDR3 here is CATSGGQGETQYF. DNA of the CDR3: TGTGCCACCAGTGGAGGACAGGGGGAGACCCAGTACTTC.